What follows are 16 T cell receptor beta chains derived from one specimen sequenced in a study of identical twins. TCRdb independently ran MiXCR on the 5' RACE reads; one entry per CDR3 protein. The sample lists over 600,000 distinct CDR3 sequences; about 20% were seen once. In addition, the sample was reused for a study of T cells expressing NK-cell markers.

The sequenced material came from PBMCs. Every receptor here comes from a woman aged 18-29 years in good health.

In its sample, this clonotype was seen many times. V gene TRBV7-2 combines with J gene TRBJ1-1; 9 nucleotides match TRBD1. The germline CDR1 and CDR2 sequences are SGHTA and FQGNSA. J lost 6 bases, V lost 3 bases, and 2 bases had no gene match. The CDR3 runs 13 residues. The CDR3 nucleotides read TGTGCCAGCAGCTTTGACAGGGGGGCTGAAGCTTTCTTT. Amino acid sequence: CASSFDRGAEAFF.

The rearrangement uses TRBV20-1 and TRBJ2-4; D perhaps matches TRBD2 (6 bases). The CDR3 loop spans 19 amino acids. CDR1 is DFQATT and CDR2 is SNEGSKA in the germline V gene (reference sequence). Trimming shortened V by 1 base and J by 0 bases, and 22 bases separated the two germline ends. The CDR3 is CSARGNLGEAGLAKNIQYF. The CDR3 DNA reads as TGCAGTGCTAGAGGAAACCTGGGGGAGGCTGGGCTAGCCAAAAACATTCAGTACTTC.

This clonotype was picked up many times. V gene TRBV3-1 combines with J gene TRBJ2-3; D remains ambiguous. V lost 2 bases, J lost 1 base, and 10 bases lay in between. Germline lookup yields CDR1 LGHDT and CDR2 YNNKEL (reference sequence). The length of the CDR3 is 15 residues. CDR3 protein: CASSQMSLGTDTQYF. The CDR3 bases are TGTGCCAGCAGCCAAATGAGCCTGGGCACAGATACGCAGTATTTT.

The gene calls are TRBV12-3 or TRBV12-4 and TRBJ1-4; a possible D gene is TRBD1 (5 bases). The CDR3 spans 14 residues. Trimming shortened V by 4 bases and J by 7 bases, and 13 bases separated the two germline ends. The CDR3 region has the DNA TGTGCCAGCAGTTCAATTCGGGGCTCTGAAAAACTGTTTTTT. Translated: CASSSIRGSEKLFF.

This clonotype has more than one count but fewer than ten. The chain has TRBV27 and TRBJ2-7, with D perhaps matching TRBD1 (6 bases). Germline V gene lookup returns CDR1 MNHEY and CDR2 SMNVEV (reference sequence). This CDR3 spans 15 amino acids. The germline V and J ends were trimmed by 6 bases and 3 bases, with 18 bases remaining between them. The CDR3 region has the DNA TGTGCCAGCAGCCATGGGACCAGGGGCGACTACGAGCAGTACTTC. Residues: CASSHGTRGDYEQYF.

CDR3 DNA sequence: TGCGCCAGCAAGTGGGACAGGAACAATGAGCAGTTCTTC. Translating gives CASKWDRNNEQFF. This chain connects TRBV5-1 to TRBJ2-1, with TRBD1 matching over 8 bases. V shed 6 bases and J 5 bases; nucleotides not matched to a gene: 4. The CDR3 extends over 13 amino acids. CDR1 is SGHRS, CDR2 YFSETQ, per germline.

This clonotype was seen more than once but under ten times. V usage is TRBV6-1 and J usage is TRBJ2-3, with 13 bases that match TRBD2. In germline, CDR1 is MNHNS, CDR2 SASEGT. This CDR3 is built from 16 residues. Trimming took 10 bases from V and 3 from J; bases not matched to a gene: 10. The CDR3 DNA sequence: TGTGCCACTTCACTAGCGGGAGGGCCTGGTACAGATACGCAGTATTTT. This encodes CATSLAGGPGTDTQYF.

Only a few counts were recorded for this clonotype. The rearrangement joins TRBV7-9 to TRBJ2-2; 8 bases are shared with TRBD2. Germline V gene data show CDR1 as SEHNR and CDR2 as FQNEAQ (reference sequence). The V and J ends lost 4 bases and 4 bases, in that order; junction bases with no gene match: 11. The CDR3 is made up of 17 amino acids. The CDR3 here is CASSSLLQRGFTGELFF. Written as DNA, the CDR3 is TGTGCCAGCAGCTCTCTTCTTCAGCGGGGGTTCACCGGGGAGCTGTTTTTT. The variable domain in full, with the rest retrieved from reference TRBV7-9 and TRBJ2-2, is DTGVSQNPRHKITKRGQNVTFRCDPISEHNRLYWYRQTLGQGPEFLTYFQNEAQLEKSRLLSDRFSAERPKGSFSTLEIQRTEQGDSAMYLCASSSLLQRGFTGELFFGEGSRLTVL.

In DNA form, the CDR3 reads TGTGCCAGCAGTTTAGGGGCTAGCAGTCTGAACGAGCAGTACTTC. This sequence encodes CASSLGASSLNEQYF. The V and J genes are TRBV12-3 or TRBV12-4 and TRBJ2-7; a weak D match, TRBD2 (5 bases). V was clipped by 1 base and J by 5 bases, with 15 bases between them. The CDR3 consists of 15 residues.

The genes are TRBV20-1 and TRBJ2-3, with 10 bases that match TRBD1. Germline lookup yields CDR1 DFQATT and CDR2 SNEGSKA (reference sequence). The V and J ends lost 0 bases and 7 bases, in that order; junction bases with no gene match: 13. This CDR3 is built from 17 residues. The CDR3, as DNA: TGCAGTGCTAGAGATCTTAGGGGACAGGGGTCCAGATATACGCAGTATTTT. This sequence encodes CSARDLRGQGSRYTQYF.

This clonotype was counted a few times. The CDR3: CSAKRASGSPDTQYF. CDR3 sequence (DNA): TGCAGTGCTAAGAGGGCTAGCGGGTCCCCAGATACGCAGTATTTT. The V gene is TRBV20-1, the J gene TRBJ2-3; TRBD2 agrees at 8 bases. Trimming removed 4 bases from V and 4 bases from J; junction bases left unmatched: 10. This CDR3 has 15 residues. The germline CDR1 and CDR2 sequences are DFQATT and SNEGSKA (reference sequence).

The chain carries TRBV3-1 and TRBJ2-2; no clear D gene. The CDR3 extends over 14 amino acids. From germline, CDR1 is LGHDT and CDR2 YNNKEL (reference sequence). Between the trimmed V and J ends, which lost 4 bases and 1 base, there was a span of 7 bases. As DNA, the CDR3 is TGTGCCAGCAGCCCAATTTGGAACACCGGGGAGCTGTTTTTT. This encodes CASSPIWNTGELFF.

This clonotype was seen more than once but under ten times. The rearrangement uses TRBV18 and TRBJ2-6; TRBD1 is a possible D gene (5 bases). Germline CDR1 and CDR2: KGHSH and LQKENI. Trimming shortened V by 3 bases and J by 0 bases, and 15 bases separated the two germline ends. This CDR3 is 18 amino acids long. CDR3 bases: TGTGCCAGCTCACCGCAAGGCAGGGAACTCTCTGGGGCCAACGTCCTGACTTTC. Translating it yields CASSPQGRELSGANVLTF.

In its sample, this clonotype was seen many times. This rearrangement joins TRBV20-1 to TRBJ2-2, with TRBD2 matching over 11 bases. The CDR3 length is 14 residues. The J segment lost 4 bases and the V segment lost 4 bases, leaving 2 bases of the junction unmatched. Germline V lookup: CDR1 DFQATT, CDR2 SNEGSKA (reference sequence). In DNA form, the CDR3 reads TGCAGTGCTAAAGGGACTAGCGGCACCGGGGAGCTGTTTTTT. It translates to CSAKGTSGTGELFF.

This clonotype was observed at least ten times. The rearrangement uses TRBV20-1 and TRBJ2-7; possible D gene TRBD2, 6 bases. The V end lost 7 bases, the J end lost 3 bases, and 10 bases lay between the germline ends. The CDR3 contains 11 residues. The V gene's germline CDR1 is DFQATT and CDR2 SNEGSKA (reference sequence). DNA for the CDR3: TGCAGTGTCCGGGGGTACTACGAGCAGTACTTC. Its protein is CSVRGYYEQYF.

This clonotype showed up just a few times. This chain uses TRBV20-1 with TRBJ2-2, with TRBD1 identical over 9 bases. Germline V CDR1 and CDR2: DFQATT, SNEGSKA (reference sequence). This CDR3 has 16 residues. V shed 1 base, J shed 7 bases, and the junction held 10 bases outside the gene matches. The CDR3 region is CSARAIGTGWIGELFF. The CDR3 coding sequence is TGCAGTGCTAGAGCGATTGGGACAGGGTGGATCGGGGAGCTGTTTTTT.